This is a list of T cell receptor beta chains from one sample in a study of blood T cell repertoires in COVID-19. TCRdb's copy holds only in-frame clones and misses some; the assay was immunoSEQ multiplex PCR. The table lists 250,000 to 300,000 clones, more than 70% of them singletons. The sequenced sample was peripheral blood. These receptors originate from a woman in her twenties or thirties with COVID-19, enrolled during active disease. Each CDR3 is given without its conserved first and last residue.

cdr3_aa: ASSLQPLSGGQPQH
j_call: TRBJ1-5
cdr3_length: 14
v_call: TRBV5-1

cdr3_aa: ASSPWETNYGYT
j_call: TRBJ1-2
cdr3_length: 12
v_call: TRBV7-2

cdr3_aa: ASSLGGQGSNYGYT
j_call: TRBJ1-2
cdr3_length: 14
v_call: TRBV5-4

cdr3_aa: AISARDSYNEQF
j_call: TRBJ2-1
cdr3_length: 12
v_call: TRBV10-3

cdr3_aa: ASSPKAGQGKLEQF
j_call: TRBJ2-1
cdr3_length: 14
v_call: TRBV14

cdr3_aa: ASTLTEQF
j_call: TRBJ2-1
cdr3_length: 8
v_call: TRBV9

cdr3_aa: ASSNTGINEKLF
j_call: TRBJ1-4
cdr3_length: 12
v_call: TRBV7-2

cdr3_aa: ASIAGVLGEQF
j_call: TRBJ2-1
cdr3_length: 11
v_call: TRBV6-5

cdr3_aa: TSSQGFASSYNEQF
j_call: TRBJ2-1
cdr3_length: 14
v_call: TRBV1

cdr3_aa: ASSSPGTSGTGIYEQY
j_call: TRBJ2-7
cdr3_length: 16
v_call: TRBV7-6

cdr3_aa: ASSSGTGGSYEQY
j_call: TRBJ2-7
cdr3_length: 13
v_call: TRBV5-6

cdr3_aa: ASSYSRDRYGYT
j_call: TRBJ1-2
cdr3_length: 12
v_call: TRBV6-5

cdr3_aa: AISETKANADTGELF
j_call: TRBJ2-2
cdr3_length: 15
v_call: TRBV10-3

cdr3_aa: ASSPPGDAEAF
j_call: TRBJ1-1
cdr3_length: 11
v_call: TRBV5-1

cdr3_aa: ASSLGPPPAGRPYNEQF
j_call: TRBJ2-1
cdr3_length: 17
v_call: TRBV11-2

cdr3_aa: ATSGGTSSTDTQY
j_call: TRBJ2-3
cdr3_length: 13
v_call: TRBV24-1

cdr3_aa: ASIQGPLADTQY
j_call: TRBJ2-3
cdr3_length: 12
v_call: TRBV5-1

cdr3_aa: ASSWQGQGQETQY
j_call: TRBJ2-5
cdr3_length: 13
v_call: TRBV5-1

cdr3_aa: ASSLGQFGQY
j_call: TRBJ2-5
cdr3_length: 10
v_call: TRBV7-9

cdr3_aa: ASSPQGQGVSYTQY
j_call: TRBJ2-3
cdr3_length: 14
v_call: TRBV5-1

cdr3_aa: ASKRRGLNTGELF
j_call: TRBJ2-2
cdr3_length: 13
v_call: TRBV27

cdr3_aa: AWSATGAYQETQY
j_call: TRBJ2-5
cdr3_length: 13
v_call: TRBV30

cdr3_aa: ASSDLAGTPREQF
j_call: TRBJ2-1
cdr3_length: 13
v_call: TRBV2

cdr3_aa: ASSGRLAGVGETQY
j_call: TRBJ2-5
cdr3_length: 14
v_call: TRBV5-1

cdr3_aa: ASSVMTGFLAEAF
j_call: TRBJ1-1
cdr3_length: 13
v_call: TRBV7-8

cdr3_aa: ASSLPGQGYYEQY
j_call: TRBJ2-7
cdr3_length: 13
v_call: TRBV28

cdr3_aa: ASNQQGANQPQH
j_call: TRBJ1-5
cdr3_length: 12
v_call: TRBV27